This entry features one TCR beta chain sequence. The antigen is not known. The CDR3 covers 16 residues. V shed 6 bases, J shed 10 bases, and the junction held 11 bases outside the gene matches. Germline V CDR1 and CDR2: MNHEY, SVGAGI. This sample was taken from a study of T-cell memory formation after mild COVID-19. TCR alpha and TCR beta cDNA libraries carrying sample barcodes and UMIs came from 5'RACE with constant-segment primers. Via MiXCR, TCRdb re-called the 5' RACE reads, giving one row per CDR3 protein. Altogether roughly 560,000 distinct CDR3 sequences are present, around 21% being singletons, with the ten largest covering approximately 12%. Overall study results and limits: Clones that contracted clustered mainly in CM and EM if CD4+ and in EMRA if CD8+. Pre-infection memory showed some responding clones, and this suggested that cross-reactive memory joined. Second-wave clones with a day 37 peak had unconfirmed SARS-CoV-2 specificity.

Sequenced material: PBMCs or a T cell subset sorted from them (not recorded which). The sequence was collected from an adult woman who had mild COVID-19 (a few samples of this study predate the infection). Cell type and time point are not known. The gene calls are TRBV6-5 and TRBJ2-1; 14 bases are a match to TRBD2. The CDR3 loop is CASSYEGLAGVGEQFF. Written as DNA, the CDR3 is TGTGCCAGCAGCTACGAGGGACTAGCGGGAGTGGGGGAGCAGTTCTTC.